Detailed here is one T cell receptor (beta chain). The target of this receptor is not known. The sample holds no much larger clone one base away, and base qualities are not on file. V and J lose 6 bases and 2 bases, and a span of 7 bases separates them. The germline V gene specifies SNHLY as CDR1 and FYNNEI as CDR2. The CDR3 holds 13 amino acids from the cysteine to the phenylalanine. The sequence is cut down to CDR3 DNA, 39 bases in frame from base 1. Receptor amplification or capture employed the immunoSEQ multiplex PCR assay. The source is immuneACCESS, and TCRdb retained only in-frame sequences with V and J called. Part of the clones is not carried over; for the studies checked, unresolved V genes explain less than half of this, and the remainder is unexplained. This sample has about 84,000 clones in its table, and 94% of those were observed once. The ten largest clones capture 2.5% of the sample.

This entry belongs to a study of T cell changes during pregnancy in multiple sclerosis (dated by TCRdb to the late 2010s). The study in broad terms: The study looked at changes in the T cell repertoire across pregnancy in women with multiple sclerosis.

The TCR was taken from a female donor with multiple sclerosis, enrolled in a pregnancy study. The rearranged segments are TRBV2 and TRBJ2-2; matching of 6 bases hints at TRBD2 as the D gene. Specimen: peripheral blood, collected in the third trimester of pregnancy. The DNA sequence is TGTGCCAGCAGCGGGACTAACACCGGGGAGCTGTTTTTT. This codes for CASSGTNTGELFF.